The rows below give T cell receptor beta chains drawn from one sample of a study of blood T cell repertoires in COVID-19. Profiling relied on immunoSEQ multiplex PCR, and the TCRdb table lists in-frame clones only, not all of them. The sample holds 100,000 to 150,000 clones, less than 90% seen once. Sequencing was carried out using peripheral blood. These receptors all come from an older man with active or convalescent COVID-19. Both conserved end residues are part of each CDR3.

TRBV28 CASSLSLGAGTREKLFF
TRBV6-5 CASRGQGKNTEAFF
TRBV3-1/TRBV3-2 CASSQKTSGSGNEQFF
TRBV4-2 CASSQDGQGHNEQFF
TRBV6-2/TRBV6-3 CASSYSSHRAGQFF
TRBV5-1 CASSPKKGQPNSPLHF
TRBV5-1 CASSRDVNTEAFF
TRBV5-8 CASSFVLGGGRGETQYF
TRBV13 CASSLVSAQNYGYTF
TRBV5-6 CASSPDTGELFF
TRBV14 CASSGGTANGYTF
TRBV4-2 CASSQALAGGTDTQYF
TRBV19 CASSGGTGNHQPQHF
TRBV7-2 CASSLASGTYNEQFF
TRBV10-3 CAISGTKSSYEQYF
TRBV28 CASSFSTDTQYF
TRBV6-2/TRBV6-3 CASTPSWGDGYTF
TRBV28 CASSLRQDGYTF
TRBV19 CASSIGGQGYNEQFF
TRBV5-1 CASSLQTGGQETQYF
TRBV3-1/TRBV3-2 CASSQDPLRGTNEKLFF